Shown below are 15 T cell receptor beta chains from a single sample sequenced in a study of cytomegalovirus exposure and HLA in healthy donors. 13 Jbeta primers and 60 Vbeta primers were used for the PCR. Measured with immunoSEQ multiplex PCR; TCRdb has only the in-frame clones, and not every one. This table has roughly 160,000 clones, roughly 80% appearing once. Sequenced input: PBMCs. These receptors all stem from a man aged 45-65 years in good health and CMV-seropositive.

The chain joins TRBV11-3 to TRBJ2-2; D uncertain. Germline CDR1 SGHNT, CDR2 YENEEA. The germline V and J ends were trimmed by 5 bases and 7 bases, with 11 bases remaining between them. There are 13 residues in the CDR3. CDR3 DNA sequence: TGTGCCAGCAGCCGCGGAGCCGGCGGGGAGCTGTTTTTT. Protein: CASSRGAGGELFF.

The gene calls are TRBV7-3 and TRBJ2-1, with 9 nucleotides matching TRBD1. Germline V lookup: CDR1 SGHTA, CDR2 FQGTGA. J was trimmed by 7 bases and V by 8 bases; bases with no gene match: 12. This CDR3 comprises 15 residues. The CDR3 DNA sequence: TGTGCCAGCGGCCCGGGACAGGGCTCGACAAATGAGCAGTTCTTC. The encoded protein is CASGPGQGSTNEQFF.

The CDR3 region has the DNA TGTGCCAGCAGCTTGCCAGGGGGCTCGGGTACGCAGTATTTT. This gives the protein CASSLPGGSGTQYF. V and J are TRBV5-6 and TRBJ2-3; 8 nucleotides match TRBD1. Germline V gives CDR1 SGHDT, CDR2 YYEEEE. CDR3 length: 14 residues. Trimming removed 1 base from V and 8 bases from J; junction bases left unmatched: 6. The variable domain in full, completed from reference TRBV5-6 and TRBJ2-3, reads DAGVTQSPTHLIKTRGQQVTLRCSPKSGHDTVSWYQQALGQGPQFIFQYYEEEERQRGNFPDRFSGHQFPNYSSELNVNALLLGDSALYLCASSLPGGSGTQYFGPGTRLTVL.

The V gene is TRBV19, the J gene TRBJ2-5; TRBD2 might be the D (7 bases). This CDR3 spans 15 amino acids. The V end lost 3 bases, the J end lost 1 base, and 12 bases lay between the germline ends. CDR1 is LNHDA, CDR2 SQIVND, per germline (reference sequence). The CDR3 here is CASSIAGAGQETQYF. In DNA form, the CDR3 reads TGTGCCAGTAGTATTGCGGGGGCAGGCCAAGAGACCCAGTACTTC.

The chain recombines TRBV19 with TRBJ1-2, with a weak D call TRBD1 (6 bases). CDR1 LNHDA and CDR2 SQIVND come from the germline V gene (reference sequence). The CDR3 spans 15 residues. V was pared by 0 bases and J by 4 bases, with 12 bases between. The CDR3 region has the DNA TGTGCCAGTAGTATAGAGAACAGGGCGCCCTATGGCTACACCTTC. This translates into CASSIENRAPYGYTF.

The chain combines TRBV29-1 with TRBJ1-5; D possibly corresponds to TRBD1 (6 bases). Per the germline V gene, CDR1 is SQVTM and CDR2 is ANQGSEA. V lost 4 bases to trimming and J lost 2 bases, with 9 bases between them. CDR3 length: 13 residues. The CDR3 nucleotides are TGCAGCGTTGGGGACAACCGCAATCAGCCCCAGCATTTT. Its protein is CSVGDNRNQPQHF.

The rearrangement links TRBV28 to TRBJ1-2; D is ambiguous. The V end was cut by 10 bases, the J end by 8 bases, with 17 bases between. This CDR3 spans 12 amino acids. Germline CDR1 reads MDHEN; CDR2 reads SYDVKM. The CDR3 is CAIRRGVGGYTF. The CDR3, as DNA: TGTGCCATTAGACGCGGGGTTGGAGGCTACACCTTC.

The genes are TRBV18 and TRBJ1-5; 8 positions match TRBD1. Germline values: CDR1 KGHSH, CDR2 LQKENI. The trim removed 3 bases at V and 2 bases at J, leaving 12 bases unmatched. CDR3 length: 18 amino acids. CDR3 sequence (DNA): TGTGCCAGCTCACCGATGGGCCAGGGGGCAAGGGGCAATCAGCCCCAGCATTTT. It translates to CASSPMGQGARGNQPQHF.

V usage is TRBV27 and J usage is TRBJ1-4, with a tentative D call TRBD1 (5 bases). V was pared by 6 bases and J by 2 bases, with 19 bases between. The CDR3 consists of 17 residues. Germline values: CDR1 MNHEY, CDR2 SMNVEV (reference sequence). CDR3 residues: CASSFRGTRSTNEKLFF. In nucleotides, the CDR3 is TGTGCCAGCAGCTTTCGGGGGACCAGGTCGACTAATGAAAAACTGTTTTTT. The variable domain in full, completed from reference TRBV27 and TRBJ1-4, reads EAQVTQNPRYLITVTGKKLTVTCSQNMNHEYMSWYRQDPGLGLRQIYYSMNVEVTDKGDVPEGYKVSRKEKRNFPLILESPSPNQTSLYFCASSFRGTRSTNEKLFFGSGTQLSVL.

The V and J genes are TRBV12-5 and TRBJ1-1, with D possibly being TRBD1 (6 bases). From germline, CDR1 is LGHNT and CDR2 FRNRAP. The CDR3 contains 12 residues. Trimming took 7 bases from V and 11 from J, leaving 17 bases between them. The CDR3 region is CASAQGLGGAFF. In DNA, the CDR3 is TGTGCTAGTGCCCAGGGGCTTGGTGGCGCTTTCTTT.

This chain connects TRBV30 to TRBJ1-1, with unresolved D. CDR3 length: 13 amino acids. Germline CDR1 and CDR2: GTSNPN and SVGIG (reference sequence). The V and J ends lost 3 bases and 0 bases respectively, with 8 bases between them. CDR3 in amino acids: CAWRREMNTEAFF. CDR3 nucleotide sequence: TGTGCCTGGAGACGGGAGATGAACACTGAAGCTTTCTTT.

Notes on this clone: This specimen includes other DNA sequences encoding the same CDR3. The genes are TRBV9 and TRBJ1-1; D remains ambiguous. V was trimmed by 0 bases and J by 1 base, leaving 7 bases between them. Germline assignment: CDR1 SGDLS and CDR2 YYNGEE. This CDR3 is built from 14 residues. CDR3 sequence: CASSVASGNTEAFF. In DNA form, the CDR3 reads TGTGCCAGCAGCGTAGCATCGGGGAACACTGAAGCTTTCTTT.

The genes are TRBV5-6 and TRBJ2-1; TRBD1 agrees at 10 bases. The CDR3 loop spans 15 amino acids. The junction had 1 base not matched to a gene; V was cut back by 1 base and J by 3 bases. CDR1 is SGHDT, CDR2 YYEEEE, per germline. CDR3 DNA sequence: TGTGCCAGCAGCTTGTGGACAGGGGGCTACAATGAGCAGTTCTTC. Translation gives CASSLWTGGYNEQFF.

The chain has TRBV4-2 and TRBJ2-5; 9 bases agree with TRBD2. J was trimmed by 4 bases and V by 2 bases; bases with no gene match: 11. Germline V gives CDR1 LGHNA, CDR2 YNFKEQ. This CDR3 spans 17 amino acids. CDR3 sequence reads: CASSQLTAGGPRETQYF. As DNA, the CDR3 is TGTGCCAGCAGCCAACTTACCGCGGGGGGGCCGCGAGAGACCCAGTACTTC.

The chain uses TRBV13 and TRBJ2-1; 10 bases align to TRBD2. The V and J ends lost 5 bases and 4 bases, in that order; junction bases with no gene match: 11. The CDR3 runs to 17 residues. Germline loops: CDR1 PRHDT, CDR2 FYEKMQ (reference sequence). CDR3 sequence (DNA): TGTGCCAGCAGCCCTCCTCGGGGTAGCGGGGGGTACAATGAGCAGTTCTTC. It encodes CASSPPRGSGGYNEQFF. Using reference TRBV13 and TRBJ2-1 for the parts outside the CDR3, the full variable domain is AAGVIQSPRHLIKEKRETATLKCYPIPRHDTVYWYQQGPGQDPQFLISFYEKMQSDKGSIPDRFSAQQFSDYHSELNMSSLELGDSALYFCASSPPRGSGGYNEQFFGPGTRLTVL.